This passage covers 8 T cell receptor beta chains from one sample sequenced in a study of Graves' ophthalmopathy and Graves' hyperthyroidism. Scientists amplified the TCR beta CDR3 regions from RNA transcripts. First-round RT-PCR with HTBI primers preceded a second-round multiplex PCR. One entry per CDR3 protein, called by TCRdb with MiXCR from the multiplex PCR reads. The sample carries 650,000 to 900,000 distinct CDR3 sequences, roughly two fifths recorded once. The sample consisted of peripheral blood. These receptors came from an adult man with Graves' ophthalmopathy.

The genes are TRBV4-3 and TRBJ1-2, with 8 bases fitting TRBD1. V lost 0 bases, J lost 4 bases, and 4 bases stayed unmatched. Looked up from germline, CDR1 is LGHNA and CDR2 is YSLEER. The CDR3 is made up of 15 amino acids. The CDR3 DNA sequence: TGCGCCAGCAGCCAAGAACTAACAGGGGGCTATGGCTACACCTTC. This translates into CASSQELTGGYGYTF.

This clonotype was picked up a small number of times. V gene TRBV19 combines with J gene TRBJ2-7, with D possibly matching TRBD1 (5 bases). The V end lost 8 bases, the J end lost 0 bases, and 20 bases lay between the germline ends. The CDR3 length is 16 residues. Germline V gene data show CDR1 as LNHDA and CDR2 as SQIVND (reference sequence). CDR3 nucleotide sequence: TGTGCCAGTGGACACCTTAGGACGGACGCCTCCTACGAGCAGTACTTC. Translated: CASGHLRTDASYEQYF.

The CDR3 region is CASGLQGGRVNTEAFF. The CDR3 bases are TGTGCCAGCGGATTACAGGGGGGGAGAGTGAACACTGAAGCTTTCTTT. The chain is built from TRBV2 and TRBJ1-1, with 8 positions matching TRBD1. Unmatched junction bases numbered 11, after V lost 8 bases and J lost 0 bases. Germline assignment: CDR1 SNHLY and CDR2 FYNNEI. This CDR3 is 16 amino acids long.

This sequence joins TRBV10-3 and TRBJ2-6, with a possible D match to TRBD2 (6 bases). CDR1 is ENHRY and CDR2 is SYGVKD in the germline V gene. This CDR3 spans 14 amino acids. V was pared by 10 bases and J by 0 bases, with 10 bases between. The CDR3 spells CASEEGSGANVLTF. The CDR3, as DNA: TGTGCCAGCGAGGAGGGCTCTGGGGCCAACGTCCTGACTTTC.

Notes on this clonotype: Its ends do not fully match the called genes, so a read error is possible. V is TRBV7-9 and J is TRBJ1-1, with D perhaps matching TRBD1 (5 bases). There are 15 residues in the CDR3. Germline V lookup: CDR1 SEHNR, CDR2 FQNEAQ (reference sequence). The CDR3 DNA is TGCGCCAGCAGCTTGAGTGACAGCCTGAACACTGAAGCTTTCTTT. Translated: CASSLSDSLNTEAFF.

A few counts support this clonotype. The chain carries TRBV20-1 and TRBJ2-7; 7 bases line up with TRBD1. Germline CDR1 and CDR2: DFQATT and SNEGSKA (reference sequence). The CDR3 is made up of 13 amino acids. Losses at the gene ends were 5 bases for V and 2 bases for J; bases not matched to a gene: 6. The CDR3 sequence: CSAERTGPYEQYF. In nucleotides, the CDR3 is TGCAGTGCTGAGAGGACAGGCCCCTACGAGCAGTACTTC.

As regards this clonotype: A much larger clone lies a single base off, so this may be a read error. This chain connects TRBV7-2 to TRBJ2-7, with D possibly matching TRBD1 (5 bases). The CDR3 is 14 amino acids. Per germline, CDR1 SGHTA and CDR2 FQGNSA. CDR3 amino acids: CASSLMVAGNERYF. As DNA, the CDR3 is TGTGCCAGCAGCTTGATGGTCGCAGGGAACGAGCGGTACTTC.

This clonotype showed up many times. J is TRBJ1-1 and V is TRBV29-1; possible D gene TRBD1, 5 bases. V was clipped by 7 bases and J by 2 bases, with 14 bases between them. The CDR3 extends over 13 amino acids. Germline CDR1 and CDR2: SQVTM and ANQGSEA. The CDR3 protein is CSATRDRNTEAFF. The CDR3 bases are TGCAGCGCCACCAGAGACAGAAACACTGAAGCTTTCTTT.